This TCR beta chain was documented in a study of OX40 agonist ivuxolimab in advanced cancers. Study-level information: Partial responses were achieved by three patients, of whom one had hepatocellular carcinoma and two had cutaneous melanoma.

Study results and caveats: Compared with CD4+, CD8+ T cells on average had more expanded clones.

V was clipped by 0 bases and J by 5 bases, with 10 bases between them. This CDR3 contains 13 residues. Germline lookup yields CDR1 SQVTM and CDR2 ANQGSEA. With regard to this clone: What it binds is unknown.

The protocol was immunoSEQ multiplex PCR, while the TCRdb copy is restricted to in-frame clones and leaves out a portion. This repertoire shows about 60,000 clones, about 87% found once; its top ten account for roughly 0.67%. The TCR sequence derives from an adult with an advanced solid tumor such as melanoma, head and neck, liver or kidney cancer. This sample comprised CD4+ or CD8+ T cells sorted from blood, obtained in a trial of the OX40 agonist ivuxolimab. The V call is TRBV29-1, the J call TRBJ2-5; perhaps D is TRBD1 or TRBD2 (6 bases each). The CDR3 coding sequence is TGCAGCGTTGAAGACTGGGGGGCCGAGACCCAGTACTTC. Residues: CSVEDWGAETQYF.